The source of this TCR beta chain is a study of long-term antiretroviral therapy in people with HIV (dated 2022 in TCRdb). For context, the study as a whole: The earliest samples were collected about a decade before the 2015 WHO recommendation for immediate ART, when ART was typically delayed until CD4 counts fell. Whether ART initiation and durable HIV suppression were associated with changes in peripheral blood TRB repertoire composition and diversity was tested in a retrospective serial study. Among the 30 to 35 participants with HIV, more than ten were female. A total of over 150 cryopreserved PBMC samples came from a few dozen adults with confirmed HIV infection and were collected serially over a mean of roughly six years (range 1-12). No cross-contamination during QIAcube processing turned up in test extractions that ran a monoclonal T-cell line alongside around 34 polyclonal samples. Points the paper makes about the study in general: Compared with controls, HIV repertoires had narrower CDR3 length ranges, and the network structure pointed to an antigen-experienced repertoire that shifted only slightly toward naive after ART. No data were available on ART adherence, viral resistance or therapy changes, limiting inferences about post-ART repertoire changes. Starting ART was linked to a significant rise in TRB diversity, yet even with long-term ART the diversity remained significantly lower than in transplant donor controls. At every time point, the repertoire was dominated by expanded TRB clones first identified before ART initiation, although this dominance fluctuated and, in many PLHIV, declined after ART. Because pre-ART samples had limited cell numbers, unsorted PBMC were profiled rather than sorted CD4+ and CD8+ T cells. Samples dated from about 2003 to 2018, and the ART regimens used may be less effective than current ones. Limited PBMC availability meant only the TCR beta chain was sequenced, without alpha chain pairing.

Inclusion was restricted to participants for whom at least one PBMC sample before ART initiation and at least two post-ART samples were available. Treatment was received in the United States of America by all participants with HIV. Before DNA extraction, cryopreserved samples containing about 1-11 million PBMC were thawed and washed. At the time of the earliest PBMC sample, participants with HIV were aged between about 23 and 55 years. Each participant contributed PBMC samples from 1-4 timepoints before ART initiation and 2-8 timepoints after ART initiation, with a median of 7 samples. Serial HIV viral load, CD4+ T-cell count, ART history and demographic data were obtained for every participant. Genomic DNA was extracted from unsorted PBMC with a Qiagen kit on a QIAcube, with processing performed in batches of 12 samples. Sequencing of the TRB variable region was done with the immunoSEQ hsTCRB v3.0 assay at survey level resolution. A depth of roughly 40,000-55,000 T-cell genomes per sample was targeted for TRB sequencing. Pooled TRB libraries were sequenced on an Illumina MiSeq with a v3 150-cycle kit. In the source study's methods: Repertoire analysis was performed in R inside a reproducible Nextflow workflow that covered QC, data transformation and analysis. LymphoSeq2, an R package for exploring AIRR-Seq data, was used to implement custom analyses. Four samples that yielded fewer than 5000 total TRB sequences were excluded, so that approximately 200 HIV repertoires were analyzed. Among the 180 to 200 retained HIV repertoires, 59 were collected before ART initiation and approximately 130 were collected after ART initiation. Repertoires were downsampled to 5000 TRB nucleotide sequences, with summary statistics averaged over 100 downsampling iterations. TRB sequences were retained for analysis only if CDR3 regions of at least seven amino acids were present. A Shannon entropy-derived clonality score and the Gini coefficient were used to measure diversity. In repertoire networks, the top 5000 CDR3 amino acid sequences were linked whenever an edit distance of one separated two sequences. Antigen specificity groups and MHC restriction were predicted for TRB CDR3 amino acid sequences with GLIPH2. To flag known CMV, EBV, HIV or tissue antigen associations, CDR3 amino acid sequences were matched against VDJdb and McPAS-TCR. Pre-ART, post-ART and control groups were compared with Wilcoxon signed-rank tests and Holm-Bonferroni correction. TCRdb's version of the immuneACCESS table is confined to in-frame rearrangements and falls short of the full clone set. An unresolved V gene accounts for under half of the shortfall where checked; the remainder is of unknown origin. Clone size and the V and J calls come from that table; the DNA yielded D and trimming. Recorded for this sample are around 35,000 clones; 65% to 85% of them occurred a single time. Of the sample, 8% to 9% is held by the ten largest clones.

Regarding this clone: The specificity of this receptor is unknown. No base-level quality is on record; no much larger clone is a single base apart.

From the cysteine up to the phenylalanine, the CDR3 has a length of 16 residues. Only the CDR3 portion is preserved as DNA: 48 bases, with reading frame beginning at the first base. V and J are truncated by 6 bases and 0 bases respectively, leaving an intervening sequence of 13 bases. Based on the germline V gene, the CDR1 and CDR2 sequences are SGHDT and YYEEEE. The sample was unsorted PBMCs, taken 3.1 years after starting antiretroviral therapy. The source is a woman aged 50 to 65 with HIV. The V and J segments used are TRBV5-6 and TRBJ1-6, with no D gene named confidently. CDR3 sequence: CASKQAVASYNSPLHF. The DNA sequence is given as TGTGCCAGCAAACAAGCAGTGGCCTCCTATAATTCACCCCTCCACTTT.